This is a list of T cell receptor beta chains from one sample in a study of blood T cell repertoires in COVID-19. The data were produced by immunoSEQ multiplex PCR, yet TCRdb's version contains in-frame clones alone and is incomplete. The table records under 250,000 clones, roughly 82% of them present only once. The sequenced material came from peripheral blood. The receptors derive from a human donor in a cohort sampled during active COVID-19. Both conserved end residues are part of each CDR3. Each record gives: V gene, D gene, J gene, clone size, CDR3 DNA, CDR3 protein. The D gene is left open where the match is weak. Clone size appears in some rows only: once, few, many, or a class for an expanded clone.

TRBV19	TRBD2	TRBJ2-1	few	TGTGCCAGTAGTATTCTCGGCGGGGGAAGCGGGAGGCCCTACAATGAGCAGTTCTTC	CASSILGGGSGRPYNEQFF
TRBV21-1	.	TRBJ1-2	once	TGTGCCAGCAGCAAAGTCAGGGGGCGAAGTTGGAACTATGGCTACACCTTC	CASSKVRGRSWNYGYTF
TRBV27	TRBD1	TRBJ1-2	.	TGTGCCAGCAGTTTGGACAGGGAGTTGTATGGCTACACCTTC	CASSLDRELYGYTF
TRBV20-1	.	TRBJ2-7	.	TGCAGTGCTAGAGATGGCCGGGGGCAGTACTTC	CSARDGRGQYF
TRBV5-4	TRBD1	TRBJ2-1	once	TGTGCCAGCAGCTCGCCACCCGGGACAGGAGACAATGAGCAGTTCTTC	CASSSPPGTGDNEQFF
TRBV2	TRBD1	TRBJ2-7	.	TGTGTCAGCTCACCTGGGACAGAGAACGACGAGCAGTACTTC	CVSSPGTENDEQYF
TRBV9	.	TRBJ2-1	.	TGTGCCAGCAGCGAACACTACCGATACTACAATGAGCAGTTCTTC	CASSEHYRYYNEQFF
TRBV5-1	.	TRBJ2-3	.	TGCGCCAGCAGCTTGGCCCGGGCAGATACGCAGTATTTT	CASSLARADTQYF
TRBV7-9	.	TRBJ1-1	once	TGTGCCAGCAGCTTAGCTAGAGTAGCTGAAGCTTTCTTT	CASSLARVAEAFF
TRBV28	.	TRBJ1-1	few	TGTGCCAGCAGTTTATATGGTCGCAGGTTGGACTTCACTGAAGCTTTCTTT	CASSLYGRRLDFTEAFF
TRBV10-2	.	TRBJ2-7	.	TGCGCCAGCCAGGGGGCTAGCGGGATGGACGAGCAGTACTTC	CASQGASGMDEQYF
TRBV7-2	.	TRBJ2-7	.	TGTGCCAGCAGCTTAGCGCTTAGGACAACCCACGAGCAGTACTTC	CASSLALRTTHEQYF
TRBV6-2/TRBV6-3	TRBD1	TRBJ1-1	.	TGTGCCAGCAGTGACAGGGGAAGGGAAGCTTTCTTT	CASSDRGREAFF
TRBV18	TRBD2	TRBJ2-1	.	TGTGCCAGCTCACCACGGCTAGCGGGAGGGTTCAGCTCCTACAATGAGCAGTTCTTC	CASSPRLAGGFSSYNEQFF
TRBV7-2	.	TRBJ2-5	.	TGTGCATCAGGGGCCGCCCAACCTCCCAGTATACAAGAGACCCAGTACTTC	CASGAAQPPSIQETQYF
TRBV5-1	TRBD2	TRBJ2-1	.	TGCGCCAGCAGCTTGGCGACCGGGACTAGCGGATACAATGAGCAGTTCTTC	CASSLATGTSGYNEQFF
TRBV5-5	.	TRBJ2-7	.	TGTGCCAGCAGCTCGAACTTTTGGGGGCTGAACGAGCAGTACTTC	CASSSNFWGLNEQYF
TRBV5-1	.	TRBJ2-5	.	TGCGCCAGCAGCAACTACCAAGAGACCCAGTACTTC	CASSNYQETQYF
TRBV6-5	.	TRBJ2-5	.	TGTGCCAGCACCTCGACAGTACAAGAGACCCAGTACTTC	CASTSTVQETQYF
TRBV30	TRBD1	TRBJ1-5	.	TGTGCCTGGAGTGGAGGGTGGACAGGGAGACAGCCCCAGCATTTT	CAWSGGWTGRQPQHF
TRBV28	.	TRBJ2-5	.	TGTGCCAGCAGTTTTAGCTACAGGGTAAAAGAGACCCAGTACTTC	CASSFSYRVKETQYF
TRBV5-4	.	TRBJ1-2	.	TGTGCCAGCAGCTCTCAAATGACAGGTTTGGGTTATGGCTACACCTTC	CASSSQMTGLGYGYTF
TRBV6-6	TRBD2	TRBJ2-7	.	TGTGCCAGCAGTTACCATGTGGGAGGGCCATCCTACGAGCAGTACTTC	CASSYHVGGPSYEQYF
TRBV11-2	.	TRBJ1-6	many	TGTGCCAGCAGCTCGAGCCGAAGAGGACCCCTCCACTTT	CASSSSRRGPLHF
TRBV7-9	.	TRBJ2-1	.	TGTGCCAGCAGCTTGGGTTCTAGCTACAATGAGCAGTTCTTC	CASSLGSSYNEQFF
TRBV6-5	TRBD2	TRBJ2-3	.	TGTGCCAGCAATAAAAGAAGCGGGAGGGCAGATACGCAGTATTTT	CASNKRSGRADTQYF
TRBV28	TRBD1	TRBJ1-4	once	TGTGCCAGCAGTTTACACACAGGGGGATTAAGTGAAAAACTGTTTTTT	CASSLHTGGLSEKLFF
TRBV19	TRBD1	TRBJ2-7	.	TGTGCCAGTAGCCCGGGACAGGGGCCCTACGAGCAGTACTTC	CASSPGQGPYEQYF
TRBV19	.	TRBJ1-1	.	TGTGCCAGTGCCCCACGGCGGGGGATGAACACTGAAGCTTTCTTT	CASAPRRGMNTEAFF
TRBV19	.	TRBJ2-7	.	TGTGCCAGTAAAGGCGGGACGGAATCTTACGAGCAGTACTTC	CASKGGTESYEQYF
TRBV6-1	TRBD1	TRBJ1-2	.	TGTGCCAGCAGTGAAAAGGGACAGAGCTATGGCTACACCTTC	CASSEKGQSYGYTF